This T cell receptor (beta chain) is from a study of blood T cell repertoires in COVID-19. About the study: The United States, Italy and Spain were the sources of the acute and convalescent COVID-19 samples. The analysed material was cDNA or gDNA that came from T cells, B-cell-depleted T cells, or PBMCs.

The germline V gene encodes CDR1 SGHRS and CDR2 YFSETQ. The CDR3 runs to 15 residues. The ends lost 4 bases at V and 4 bases at J; junction bases unmatched: 6. In the source study's methods: Counts of nucleated cells, estimated from reference gene primer amplification, were obtained. Here immunoSEQ multiplex PCR was the method, and the copy in TCRdb shows in-frame clones only, minus some. V and J calls and clone size are copied from that table; D and trimming were computed from the DNA. The sample contains approximately 190,000 clones, 84% of which appear only once. The clonotype comes from an older woman with active or convalescent COVID-19. This sequence joins TRBV5-1 and TRBJ2-5; 11 positions agree with TRBD2. Sequenced: peripheral blood. DNA for the CDR3: TGCGCCAGCAGCCTACTAGCGGGAGTAGGAGAGACCCAGTACTTC. As protein: CASSLLAGVGETQYF.